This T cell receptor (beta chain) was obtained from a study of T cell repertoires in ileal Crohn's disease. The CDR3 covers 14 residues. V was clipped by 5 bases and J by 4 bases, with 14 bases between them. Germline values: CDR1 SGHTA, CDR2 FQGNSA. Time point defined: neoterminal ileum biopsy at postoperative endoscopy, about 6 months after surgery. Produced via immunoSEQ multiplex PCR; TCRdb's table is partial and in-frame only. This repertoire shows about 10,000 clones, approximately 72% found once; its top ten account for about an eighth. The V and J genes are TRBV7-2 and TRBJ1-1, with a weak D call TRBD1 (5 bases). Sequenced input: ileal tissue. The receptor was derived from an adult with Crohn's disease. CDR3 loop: CASSGGVGVTEAFF. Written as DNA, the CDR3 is TGTGCCAGCAGCGGAGGGGTCGGAGTCACTGAAGCTTTCTTT.